These 11 T cell receptor beta chains were sequenced from one sample in a study of cytomegalovirus exposure and HLA in healthy donors. The PCR made use of 60 Vbeta and 13 Jbeta primers. Only in-frame clones appear in the TCRdb table, and some are missing; sequencing was by immunoSEQ multiplex PCR. The sample carries 98,000 or so clones, 10% recorded once. Material for sequencing was PBMCs. The receptor source for this set is a man in his forties in good health and CMV-seropositive.

This clone has just a few counts. V is TRBV19 and J is TRBJ1-5; no clear D gene. This CDR3 has 18 amino acids. CDR1 and CDR2 (germline): LNHDA, SQIVND (reference sequence). V was cut by 2 bases and J by 2 bases, with 19 bases left in between. Here the CDR3 reads CASSITGPTPGGNQPQHF. DNA of the CDR3: TGTGCCAGTAGTATAACCGGCCCGACCCCGGGAGGCAATCAGCCCCAGCATTTT.

As regards this clone: Relative to the germline gene, one junction end is altered; a read error may explain this. The CDR3 nucleotides read TGTGCCTGGTCCCTGGGTCAAGAGGCCCAGTACTTC. Its protein is CAWSLGQEAQYF. The chain links TRBV30 to TRBJ2-5, with D unresolved. This CDR3 is built from 12 residues. The germline V gene has CDR1 GTSNPN and CDR2 SVGIG (reference sequence).

The chain links TRBV9 to TRBJ1-2; 8 positions match TRBD1. The germline V gene has CDR1 SGDLS and CDR2 YYNGEE. J gave up 5 bases and V 0 bases, and 6 bases lay outside the gene matches. CDR3 length: 15 residues. The CDR3 coding sequence is TGTGCCAGCAGCGTAGTAACCGGGACAGGTTATGGCTACACCTTC. Translation gives CASSVVTGTGYGYTF.

The chain links TRBV5-4 to TRBJ2-7; weak D call: TRBD2 (5 bases). The CDR3 covers 14 residues. Germline values: CDR1 SGHNT, CDR2 YYREEE (reference sequence). Trimming stripped 1 base from V and 4 bases from J, with 12 bases between. The CDR3: CASSLPGMEYEQYF. The CDR3 DNA is TGTGCCAGCAGCTTGCCCGGGATGGAGTACGAGCAGTACTTC.

The J gene is TRBJ1-5, the V gene TRBV7-8; tentative D call: TRBD1 (5 bases). This CDR3 is 16 amino acids long. Germline assignment: CDR1 SGHVS and CDR2 FQNEAQ. V lost 1 base, J lost 7 bases, and 17 bases lay in between. In nucleotides, the CDR3 is TGTGCCAGCAGCTTAGAAGTCCTTCCAGGGCGACAGCCCCAGCATTTT. Protein: CASSLEVLPGRQPQHF.

The sample holds a few counts of this clone. The chain employs TRBV21-1 and TRBJ1-4; the table names TRBD1, a call not compared with the DNA. TRBV21-1 is a pseudogene locus. The CDR3 has 17 amino acids. The CDR3 loop reads CASSKNPPTGLNEKLFF. CDR3 nucleotides: TGTGCCAGCAGCAAAAACCCCCCGACAGGGCTCAATGAAAAACTGTTTTTT.

V and J are TRBV5-4 and TRBJ2-5, with 7 nucleotides matching TRBD1. V gave up 4 bases and J gave up 1 base; unmatched junction bases: 7. Germline-derived CDR1 and CDR2 are SGHNT and YYREEE (reference sequence). This CDR3 contains 15 residues. This CDR3 is CASSLHRDSQETQYF. The CDR3 DNA is TGTGCCAGCAGCCTCCACCGGGACAGCCAAGAGACCCAGTACTTC.

The chain combines TRBV28 with TRBJ2-1; 9 nucleotides line up with TRBD2. V was clipped by 6 bases and J by 6 bases; unmatched bases: 6. This CDR3 contains 14 residues. From germline, CDR1 is MDHEN and CDR2 SYDVKM. CDR3 bases: TGTGCCAGCAGGGTAGCGGGAGTCGGCAATGAGCAGTTCTTC. Translated, it gives CASRVAGVGNEQFF.

This clone was detected a few times. CDR3 coding DNA: TGCGCCAGCAGCTTGGAAGCCGGCACCGGGGAGCTGTTTTTT. Translation: CASSLEAGTGELFF. The chain joins TRBV5-1 to TRBJ2-2, with no clear D. Trimming removed 0 bases from V and 4 bases from J, with 7 bases in between. CDR3 length equals 14 residues. Germline CDR1 reads SGHRS; CDR2 reads YFSETQ.

The CDR3 loop reads CASSFNREAFF. The CDR3 region has the DNA TGTGCCAGCAGTTTCAACAGGGAAGCTTTCTTT. J is TRBJ1-1 and V is TRBV28, with D tentatively TRBD1 (5 bases). Per germline, CDR1 MDHEN and CDR2 SYDVKM. V gave up 3 bases and J gave up 8 bases, with 7 bases separating them. This CDR3 has 11 residues.

This clone was seen a few times. This chain joins TRBV2 and TRBJ2-1; 13 bases are shared with TRBD2. The CDR3 has 14 amino acids. V shed 5 bases and J 12 bases; nucleotides not matched to a gene: 7. Germline CDR1 reads SNHLY; CDR2 reads FYNNEI. The CDR3 sequence is CASSPGLAGSGQFF. DNA of the CDR3: TGTGCCAGCAGTCCGGGACTAGCGGGAAGCGGGCAGTTCTTC. Supplemented by reference TRBV2 and TRBJ2-1, the full variable domain reads EPEVTQTPSHQVTQMGQEVILRCVPISNHLYFYWYRQILGQKVEFLVSFYNNEISEKSEIFDDQFSVERPDGSNFTLKIRSTKLEDSAMYFCASSPGLAGSGQFFGPGTRLTVL.